Listed here are 26 T cell receptor beta chains from one sample, sequenced in a study of Ad26.COV2.S vaccination and SARS-CoV-2 variants. Clones were sequenced by immunoSEQ multiplex PCR, and TCRdb holds only the in-frame ones, with some missing. The data contain some 400,000 clones, 89% of them seen just once; the ten biggest clones take up around 1.9%. Treatment defined: some 20 received Ad26.COV2.S at low or high dose, single or two shots; several received placebo; per-sample allocation not given. Collection of samples fell on day 63 after the first vaccine or placebo injection. Sequenced material: peripheral blood, taken in a trial of Ad26.COV2.S vaccine versus placebo. These receptors originate from a person aged 18-65 years who received the Ad26.COV2.S COVID-19 vaccine or a placebo.

The V and J genes are TRBV7-9 and TRBJ2-5, with D uncertain. V was clipped by 1 base and J by 4 bases, with 13 bases between them. CDR1 and CDR2 from the germline V gene are SEHNR and FQNEAQ (reference sequence). This CDR3 has 15 residues. This chain's CDR3 is CASSLGQVEGETQYF. DNA for the CDR3: TGTGCCAGCAGCTTAGGGCAGGTTGAAGGAGAGACCCAGTACTTC.

The chain links TRBV28 to TRBJ2-1; 14 nucleotides line up with TRBD2. The CDR3 spans 16 residues. The ends lost 4 bases at V and 7 bases at J; junction bases unmatched: 6. CDR1 is MDHEN, CDR2 SYDVKM, per germline. The CDR3 DNA sequence: TGTGCCAGCAGTTCGTCCGGGACTAGCGGGAGAAATGAGCAGTTCTTC. Translating it yields CASSSSGTSGRNEQFF.

The table lists this clone with a count of one. The chain recombines TRBV7-9 with TRBJ2-7; TRBD1 is a possible D gene (5 bases). This CDR3 spans 14 amino acids. Trimming shortened V by 7 bases and J by 4 bases, and 17 bases separated the two germline ends. Germline lookup yields CDR1 SEHNR and CDR2 FQNEAQ (reference sequence). The CDR3 nucleotides are TGTGCCAGCACCCCTCAGGGTAATGTGTACGAGCAGTACTTC. Its protein product is CASTPQGNVYEQYF.

V and J are TRBV2 and TRBJ1-3, with 11 bases aligning to TRBD1. Trimming took 6 bases from V and 1 from J; bases not matched to a gene: 5. The CDR3 is 16 amino acids. Germline-derived CDR1 and CDR2 are SNHLY and FYNNEI. Written as DNA, the CDR3 is TGTGCCAGCAGCACCGGGACAGGGGGGTCTGGAAACACCATATATTTT. Protein product: CASSTGTGGSGNTIYF.

The chain combines TRBV14 with TRBJ1-1, with a tentative D call TRBD1 (6 bases). V was pared by 0 bases and J by 4 bases, with 15 bases between. From germline, CDR1 is SGHDN and CDR2 FVKESK. The CDR3 spans 16 residues. The CDR3 spells CASSQDRGGQGTEAFF. The CDR3 DNA is TGTGCCAGCAGCCAAGATAGGGGGGGTCAGGGCACTGAAGCTTTCTTT.

In its sample, this clone was seen a few times. The chain is built from TRBV24-1 and TRBJ1-2; the D gene is possibly TRBD1 (6 bases). Trimming stripped 5 bases from V and 2 bases from J, with 20 bases between. CDR3 size: 17 residues. The V gene's germline CDR1 is KGHDR and CDR2 SFDVKD. For the CDR3, the DNA is TGTGCCACCAGTGGCCGGCCAGGGGCAGGGCCCAACTATGGCTACACCTTC. It is translated as CATSGRPGAGPNYGYTF.

This chain connects TRBV19 to TRBJ2-6; D call uncertain. Trimming stripped 6 bases from V and 0 bases from J, with 6 bases between. Germline assignment: CDR1 LNHDA and CDR2 SQIVND (reference sequence). The CDR3 is made up of 14 amino acids. CDR3 amino acids: CASRMVSGANVLTF. CDR3 DNA: TGTGCCAGTAGAATGGTCTCTGGGGCCAACGTCCTGACTTTC. Supplemented by reference TRBV19 and TRBJ2-6, the full variable domain reads DGGITQSPKYLFRKEGQNVTLSCEQNLNHDAMYWYRQDPGQGLRLIYYSQIVNDFQKGDIAEGYSVSREKKESFPLTVTSAQKNPTAFYLCASRMVSGANVLTFGAGSRLTVL.

V usage is TRBV5-4 and J usage is TRBJ1-3, with D maybe TRBD1 (5 bases). The germline gives CDR1 SGHNT, CDR2 YYREEE (reference sequence). The CDR3 runs to 14 residues. Trimming took 0 bases from V and 3 from J, leaving 7 bases between them. Here the CDR3 DNA reads TGTGCCAGCAGCTTGGTAGGGGATGGAAACACCATATATTTT. Translating gives CASSLVGDGNTIYF.

V gene TRBV30 combines with J gene TRBJ2-5; a possible D gene is TRBD2 (5 bases). Germline loops: CDR1 GTSNPN, CDR2 SVGIG (reference sequence). The CDR3 covers 15 residues. Between the trimmed V and J ends, which lost 4 bases and 7 bases, there was a span of 22 bases. CDR3 region: CAWTVGSYLRGTQYF. In nucleotides, the CDR3 is TGTGCCTGGACTGTGGGGTCCTACCTTCGGGGGACCCAGTACTTC.

This clone was recorded only once. The CDR3 DNA reads TGTGCCAGCAGCTACACAGGGGTGGCTGAAGCTTTCTTT. This codes for CASSYTGVAEAFF. V and J are TRBV11-3 and TRBJ1-1, with 7 bases identical to TRBD1. Trimming at V came to 4 bases and at J to 6 bases, leaving 5 bases not matched to a gene. The CDR3 is made up of 13 amino acids. Per the germline V gene, CDR1 is SGHNT and CDR2 is YENEEA.

The chain carries TRBV4-1 and TRBJ2-5, with TRBD2 matching 8 bases. CDR1 and CDR2 from the germline V gene are MGHRA and YSYEKL. This CDR3 is built from 15 residues. With V trimmed by 1 base and J by 5 bases, 6 bases remained unmatched. The CDR3 protein is CASSQVGTRGETQYF. In DNA, the CDR3 is TGCGCCAGCAGCCAAGTCGGGACTAGGGGTGAGACCCAGTACTTC.

The chain links TRBV6-5 to TRBJ2-2; D call uncertain. CDR1 and CDR2 from the germline V gene are MNHEY and SVGAGI. The ends were cut back, 7 bases at V and 6 bases at J, with 15 bases in the middle. The CDR3 has 14 amino acids. The CDR3 region is CASTLGRLPGELFF. DNA for the CDR3: TGTGCCAGCACTCTTGGGCGCTTGCCCGGGGAGCTGTTTTTT.

This sequence joins TRBV9 and TRBJ2-1; 14 nucleotides match TRBD2. CDR1 and CDR2 from the germline V gene are SGDLS and YYNGEE. J was trimmed by 5 bases and V by 4 bases; bases with no gene match: 2. CDR3 length: 15 amino acids. CDR3 sequence (DNA): TGTGCCAGCAGCTGGGGACTAGCGGGAGACAATGAGCAGTTCTTC. Translated, it gives CASSWGLAGDNEQFF. The variable domain in full, with the rest retrieved from reference TRBV9 and TRBJ2-1, is DSGVTQTPKHLITATGQRVTLRCSPRSGDLSVYWYQQSLDQGLQFLIQYYNGEERAKGNILERFSAQQFPDLHSELNLSSLELGDSALYFCASSWGLAGDNEQFFGPGTRLTVL.

V is TRBV10-1 and J is TRBJ2-7; D call uncertain. Deletions cut 4 bases from V and 4 bases from J, with 11 bases between. The CDR3 runs 13 residues. Germline-derived CDR1 and CDR2 are WNHNN and SYGVQD (reference sequence). CDR3 sequence: CASSVSPAYEQYF. The CDR3 DNA sequence: TGCGCCAGCAGTGTTTCCCCGGCATACGAGCAGTACTTC.

The chain employs TRBV5-1 and TRBJ2-3, with 7 nucleotides matching TRBD1. Germline-derived CDR1 and CDR2 are SGHRS and YFSETQ. The junction had 7 bases not matched to a gene; V was cut back by 1 base and J by 5 bases. CDR3 length equals 15 residues. CDR3: CASSLPRDRLDTQYF. CDR3 bases: TGCGCCAGCAGCTTGCCTCGGGACAGATTAGATACGCAGTATTTT.

V is TRBV5-4 and J is TRBJ1-5, with a tentative D call TRBD1 (6 bases). CDR1 is SGHNT and CDR2 is YYREEE in the germline V gene (reference sequence). CDR3 size: 13 residues. The V end lost 5 bases, the J end lost 6 bases, and 12 bases lay between the germline ends. As DNA, the CDR3 is TGTGCCAGCAGTCCTGACAGGAGTCAGCCCCAGCATTTT. Translating it yields CASSPDRSQPQHF.

The gene calls are TRBV11-3 and TRBJ1-3; D gene uncertain. V was trimmed by 4 bases and J by 0 bases, leaving 13 bases between them. The CDR3 is 16 amino acids. Germline V gives CDR1 SGHNT, CDR2 YENEEA. CDR3 amino acids: CASSSHDLPSGNTIYF. CDR3 coding DNA: TGTGCCAGCAGCTCACACGATTTGCCCTCTGGAAACACCATATATTTT.

The chain joins TRBV7-2 to TRBJ2-1; 12 bases are a match to TRBD2. CDR1 is SGHTA and CDR2 is FQGNSA in the germline V gene. Germline trimming cut 2 bases from V and 4 bases from J; bases unmatched to any gene: 6. CDR3 length: 17 residues. The CDR3 reads CASSLRLAGAGYNEQFF. Written as DNA, the CDR3 is TGTGCCAGCAGCTTAAGACTAGCGGGGGCGGGGTACAATGAGCAGTTCTTC.

The chain employs TRBV5-1 and TRBJ2-1; 11 bases are shared with TRBD2. Germline V gene data show CDR1 as SGHRS and CDR2 as YFSETQ. Unmatched junction bases numbered 8, after V lost 0 bases and J lost 9 bases. The CDR3 covers 16 residues. CDR3 amino acids: CASSLVALAGVGEQFF. The CDR3 nucleotides are TGCGCCAGCAGCTTGGTGGCACTAGCGGGAGTAGGTGAGCAGTTCTTC.

The chain employs TRBV5-4 and TRBJ2-1, with 12 bases lining up with TRBD2. The CDR3 is 17 amino acids. Germline V gene sequence: CDR1 SGHNT, CDR2 YYREEE (reference sequence). The ends lost 2 bases at V and 6 bases at J; junction bases unmatched: 9. The CDR3 DNA reads as TGTGCCAGCAGCTTAGAACCCGGGACTAGCGGGCGCAATGAGCAGTTCTTC. This sequence encodes CASSLEPGTSGRNEQFF. Complete variable domain (other parts from reference TRBV5-4 and TRBJ2-1): ETGVTQSPTHLIKTRGQQVTLRCSSQSGHNTVSWYQQALGQGPQFIFQYYREEENGRGNFPPRFSGLQFPNYSSELNVNALELDDSALYLCASSLEPGTSGRNEQFFGPGTRLTVL.

This rearrangement joins TRBV27 to TRBJ2-7, with TRBD2 matching 13 bases. Looked up from germline, CDR1 is MNHEY and CDR2 is SMNVEV (reference sequence). J lost 2 bases, V lost 6 bases, and 1 base had no gene match. CDR3 length: 14 amino acids. Written as DNA, the CDR3 is TGTGCCAGCAGCGGACTAGCGGGGGCCTACGAGCAGTACTTC. Amino acid sequence: CASSGLAGAYEQYF.

This chain joins TRBV7-9 and TRBJ1-5; maybe TRBD1 (6 bases). V was cut by 2 bases and J by 4 bases, with 12 bases left in between. Germline V gives CDR1 SEHNR, CDR2 FQNEAQ (reference sequence). The CDR3 runs to 15 residues. The CDR3 sequence: CASSLPQGGNQPQHF. For the CDR3, the DNA is TGTGCCAGCAGCTTACCCCAAGGGGGAAATCAGCCCCAGCATTTT.

The chain couples TRBV5-1 to TRBJ1-2; the D is unclear. V shed 5 bases and J shed 0 bases, with 8 bases lying between them. This CDR3 spans 13 amino acids. The germline gives CDR1 SGHRS, CDR2 YFSETQ. In DNA, the CDR3 is TGCGCCAGCAGTCGCGACGCTAACTATGGCTACACCTTC. This encodes CASSRDANYGYTF.

The chain recombines TRBV4-3 with TRBJ2-6; D uncertain. The CDR3 spans 15 residues. Germline loops: CDR1 LGHNA, CDR2 YSLEER. V lost 0 bases and J 0 bases, leaving 3 bases between the germline ends. The chain's CDR3 is CASSQDISGANVLTF. In DNA form, the CDR3 reads TGCGCCAGCAGCCAAGACATCTCTGGGGCCAACGTCCTGACTTTC.

The rearrangement links TRBV5-1 to TRBJ2-2; D might be TRBD1 or TRBD2, each matching 5 bases. V was cut by 9 bases and J by 5 bases, with 23 bases left in between. In germline, CDR1 is SGHRS, CDR2 YFSETQ. The CDR3 has 16 amino acids. The CDR3 spells CATDPGTGRGTGELFF. The CDR3 DNA follows: TGCGCCACCGACCCTGGGACGGGACGTGGGACCGGGGAGCTGTTTTTT.

A remark on this clone: The sample holds other DNA sequences that translate to the same CDR3. V and J are TRBV29-1 and TRBJ1-2; TRBD1 is a possible D gene (6 bases). This CDR3 has 12 residues. Germline V CDR1 and CDR2: SQVTM, ANQGSEA. V lost 2 bases and J 2 bases, leaving 6 bases between the germline ends. Here the CDR3 DNA reads TGCAGCGTTGAAAGGGGGAACTATGGCTACACCTTC. Its translation is CSVERGNYGYTF.